This TCR beta chain was found in a study of blood T cells in healthy people across ages. Trimming stripped 1 base from V and 14 bases from J, with 15 bases between. The CDR3 covers 14 residues. Germline V gene lookup returns CDR1 SEHNR and CDR2 FQNEAQ (reference sequence). It was with a sample-barcoded 5' primer and a J-beta primer mix that a second PCR of roughly 6 to 11 cycles was run. TCRdb ran MiXCR on the 5' RACE reads and lists one entry per CDR3 protein. The data hold about 650,000 distinct CDR3 sequences, with less than 40% observed a single time. This clonotype turned up a few times. Specimen: blood. The chain combines TRBV7-9 with TRBJ1-6; no firm D call. The TCR sequence derives from a woman older than 75 in good health. The CDR3 region has the DNA TGTGCCAGCAGCTTAGGCCCCCCCTCCCTTACCCTCCACTTT. Protein: CASSLGPPSLTLHF.